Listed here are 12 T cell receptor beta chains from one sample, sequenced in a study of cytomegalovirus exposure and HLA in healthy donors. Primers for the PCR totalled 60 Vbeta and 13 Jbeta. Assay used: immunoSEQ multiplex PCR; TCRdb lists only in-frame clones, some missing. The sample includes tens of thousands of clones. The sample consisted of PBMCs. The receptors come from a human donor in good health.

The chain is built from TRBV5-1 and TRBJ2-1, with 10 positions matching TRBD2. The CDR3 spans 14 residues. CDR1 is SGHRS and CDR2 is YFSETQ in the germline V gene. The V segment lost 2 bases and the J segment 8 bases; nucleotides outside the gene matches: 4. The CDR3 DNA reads TGCGCCAGCAGCTTTCAAGCGGGGGGGGATGAGCAGTTCTTC. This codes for CASSFQAGGDEQFF.

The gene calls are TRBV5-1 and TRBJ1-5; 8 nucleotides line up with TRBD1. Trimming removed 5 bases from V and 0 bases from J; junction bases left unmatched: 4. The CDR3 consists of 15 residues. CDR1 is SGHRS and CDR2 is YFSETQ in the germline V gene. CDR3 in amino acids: CASRTGTGSNQPQHF. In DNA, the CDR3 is TGCGCCAGCAGGACCGGGACAGGTAGCAATCAGCCCCAGCATTTT.

CDR3: CASSVVSGNYGYTF. CDR3 DNA: TGTGCCAGCAGCGTAGTATCCGGGAACTATGGCTACACCTTC. The rearrangement links TRBV9 to TRBJ1-2; no firm D call. The CDR3 has 14 amino acids. Germline V gives CDR1 SGDLS, CDR2 YYNGEE. V was clipped by 0 bases and J by 2 bases, with 8 bases between them. The full variable domain, with the rest looked up from reference TRBV9 and TRBJ1-2, is DSGVTQTPKHLITATGQRVTLRCSPRSGDLSVYWYQQSLDQGLQFLIQYYNGEERAKGNILERFSAQQFPDLHSELNLSSLELGDSALYFCASSVVSGNYGYTFGSGTRLTVV.

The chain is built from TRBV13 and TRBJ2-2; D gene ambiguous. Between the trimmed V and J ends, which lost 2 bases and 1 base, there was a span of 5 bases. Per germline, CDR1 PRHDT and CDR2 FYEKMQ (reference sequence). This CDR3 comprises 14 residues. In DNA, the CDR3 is TGTGCCAGCAGCTTAAACGGGAACACCGGGGAGCTGTTTTTT. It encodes CASSLNGNTGELFF.

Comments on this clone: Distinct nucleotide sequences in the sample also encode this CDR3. Written as DNA, the CDR3 is TGTGCCAGCAGCTTAGACAGGCTAGGCGGCAATCAGCCCCAGCATTTT. This codes for CASSLDRLGGNQPQHF. The chain links TRBV7-4 to TRBJ1-5, with D possibly TRBD1 on 5 matching bases. V was clipped by 1 base and J by 2 bases, with 12 bases between them. Looked up from germline, CDR1 is SGHVT and CDR2 is SQSDAQ. The CDR3 totals 16 residues.

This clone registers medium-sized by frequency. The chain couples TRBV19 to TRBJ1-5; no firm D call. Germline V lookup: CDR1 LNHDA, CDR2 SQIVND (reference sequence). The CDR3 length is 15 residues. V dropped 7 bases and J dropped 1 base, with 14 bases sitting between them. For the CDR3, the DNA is TGTGCCAGTACTGGTAGAGGTTACAGCAATCAGCCCCAGCATTTT. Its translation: CASTGRGYSNQPQHF.

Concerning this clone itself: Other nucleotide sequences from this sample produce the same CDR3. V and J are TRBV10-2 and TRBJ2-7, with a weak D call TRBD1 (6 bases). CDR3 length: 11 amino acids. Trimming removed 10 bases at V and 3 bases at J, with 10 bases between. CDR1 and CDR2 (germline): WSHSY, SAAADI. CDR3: CATEDSYEQYF. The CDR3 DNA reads TGCGCCACAGAGGACAGCTACGAGCAGTACTTC.

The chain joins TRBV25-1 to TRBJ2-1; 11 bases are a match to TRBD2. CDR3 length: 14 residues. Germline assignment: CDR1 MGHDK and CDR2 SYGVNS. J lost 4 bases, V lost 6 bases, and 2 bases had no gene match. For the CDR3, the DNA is TGTGCCAGCAGCACTAGCGGGGGTTACAATGAGCAGTTCTTC. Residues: CASSTSGGYNEQFF.

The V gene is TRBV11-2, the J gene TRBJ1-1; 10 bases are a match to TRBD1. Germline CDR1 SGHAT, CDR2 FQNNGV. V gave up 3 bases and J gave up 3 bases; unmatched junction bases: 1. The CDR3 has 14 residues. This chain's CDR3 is CASSLDRGDTEAFF. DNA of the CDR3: TGTGCCAGCAGCTTGGACAGGGGGGACACTGAAGCTTTCTTT.

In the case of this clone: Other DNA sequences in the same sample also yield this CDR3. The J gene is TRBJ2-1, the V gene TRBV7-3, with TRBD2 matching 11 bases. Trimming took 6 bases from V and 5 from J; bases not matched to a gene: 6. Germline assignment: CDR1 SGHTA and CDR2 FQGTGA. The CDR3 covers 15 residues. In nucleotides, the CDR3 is TGTGCCAGCAGTCTAGCGGGAGGTCCCGACAATGAGCAGTTCTTC. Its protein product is CASSLAGGPDNEQFF.

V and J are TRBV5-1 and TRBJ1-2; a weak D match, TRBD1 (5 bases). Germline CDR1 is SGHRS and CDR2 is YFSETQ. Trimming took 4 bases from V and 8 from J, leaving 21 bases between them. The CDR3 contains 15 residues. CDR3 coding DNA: TGCGCCAGCAGCCCTGGCCCGGACACGGTCTCCGGCTACACCTTC. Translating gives CASSPGPDTVSGYTF. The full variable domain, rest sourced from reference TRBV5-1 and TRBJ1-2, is KAGVTQTPRYLIKTRGQQVTLSCSPISGHRSVSWYQQTPGQGLQFLFEYFSETQRNKGNFPGRFSGRQFSNSRSEMNVSTLELGDSALYLCASSPGPDTVSGYTFGSGTRLTVV.

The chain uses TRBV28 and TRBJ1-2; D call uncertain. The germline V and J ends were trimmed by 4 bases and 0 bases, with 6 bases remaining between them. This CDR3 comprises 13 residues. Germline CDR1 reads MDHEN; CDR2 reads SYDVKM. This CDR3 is CASSSTTNYGYTF. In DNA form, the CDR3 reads TGTGCCAGCAGTTCGACAACTAACTATGGCTACACCTTC.